A selection of T cell receptor beta chains follows, all from one sample in a study of blood T cell repertoires in COVID-19. Sequencing used immunoSEQ multiplex PCR; TCRdb keeps in-frame clones, though not all of them. The repertoire holds about 210,000 clones, about four fifths seen once, with around 2.3% in the top ten. The sequenced material came from peripheral blood. These receptors came from a woman between 40 and 50 years old with active or convalescent COVID-19. The CDR3 runs from the conserved cysteine through the conserved F or W. The D gene is left open where the match is weak. Size tells how often a clone was seen (once, few, many) or the class of an expanded clone, and some rows leave it out.

TRBD1,.,TRBV28,TRBJ2-5,TGTGCCAGCAGTTTTGGGACAGGGGCGGCAGAGACCCAGTACTTC,CASSFGTGAAETQYF
TRBD2,.,TRBV7-2,TRBJ2-5,TGTGCCAGCAGCATGGGAGGGGTTCGGGAGACCCAGTACTTC,CASSMGGVRETQYF
TRBD1,.,TRBV12-3/TRBV12-4,TRBJ1-1,TGTGCCAGCAGGAAACAGGGGTGGACTGAAGCTTTCTTT,CASRKQGWTEAFF
.,few,TRBV18,TRBJ2-2,TGTGCCAGCTCACCATCTAGTCGAAGCGCCGGGGAGCTGTTTTTT,CASSPSSRSAGELFF
.,.,TRBV21-1,TRBJ2-2,TGTGCCAGCAGCAACGCCGGGGGGGTAAACACCGGGGAGCTGTTTTTT,CASSNAGGVNTGELFF
.,.,TRBV19,TRBJ1-3,TGTGCCAGCAGGAACAGGGCCCCTGGAAACACCATATATTTT,CASRNRAPGNTIYF
.,.,TRBV9,TRBJ1-1,TGTGCCAGCAGCCCAGGGTTGGGGTACACTGAAGCTTTCTTT,CASSPGLGYTEAFF
.,.,TRBV7-9,TRBJ1-2,TGTGCCAGCAGCTTAGATCGGCAGGGCTATGGCTACACCTTC,CASSLDRQGYGYTF
TRBD1,.,TRBV30,TRBJ2-7,TGTGCCTGGAGTGTCGGACAGGGTTCCTACGAGCAGTACTTC,CAWSVGQGSYEQYF
TRBD2,few,TRBV6-2/TRBV6-3,TRBJ2-3,TGTGCCAGCAGTTACTCGACTAGCCTCCCCACAGATACGCAGTATTTT,CASSYSTSLPTDTQYF
TRBD2,.,TRBV7-9,TRBJ2-7,TGTGCCAGCAGCTCTGGCGGGAGCTACGAGCAGTACTTC,CASSSGGSYEQYF
.,.,TRBV5-4,TRBJ1-2,TGTGCCAGCAGCTGGGGAGGAGGGGAAGGAGGCTACACCTTC,CASSWGGGEGGYTF
TRBD2,.,TRBV19,TRBJ2-4,TGTGCCAGTAGTGAACATAGCGGGGGTAGTCAATACTTC,CASSEHSGGSQYF
TRBD1,.,TRBV7-9,TRBJ2-1,TGTGCCAGCAGCTTAGGTGGGGGAGACAGGGGGCGAGAGCAGTTCTTC,CASSLGGGDRGREQFF
.,.,TRBV10-1,TRBJ2-2,TGCGCCAGCAGTCCTTCCCTCGCCGGGGAGCTGTTTTTT,CASSPSLAGELFF
TRBD1,.,TRBV12-3/TRBV12-4,TRBJ1-2,TGTGCCAGCGGGAGGACAGGGGAATATGGCTACACCTTC,CASGRTGEYGYTF
.,once,TRBV12-3/TRBV12-4,TRBJ2-5,TGTGCCAGCAGTTTATCAGGGCGAGAGACCCAGTACTTC,CASSLSGRETQYF
TRBD1,.,TRBV19,TRBJ1-1,TGTGCCAGTACCCAGGCAGGGGGTGACACTGAAGCTTTCTTT,CASTQAGGDTEAFF
.,.,TRBV30,TRBJ1-6,TGTGCCGGAGGGACGGTTAATAATTCACCCCTCCACTTT,CAGGTVNNSPLHF
.,.,TRBV7-9,TRBJ2-1,TGTGCCAGCAGCTTGGTTACAGGGGGGGTTTTCTATGAGCAGTTCTTC,CASSLVTGGVFYEQFF
TRBD1,few,TRBV6-4,TRBJ1-2,TGTGCCAGCAGTGACTCCACAGGGGGTGGCTACACCTTC,CASSDSTGGGYTF
TRBD1,.,TRBV5-4,TRBJ1-1,TGTGCCAGCAGCTTGAACAGGGGAAACACTGAAGCTTTCTTT,CASSLNRGNTEAFF
TRBD1,.,TRBV5-8,TRBJ2-3,TGTGCCAGCAGTTTAAATACAGGGGGCCTAACAGATACGCAGTATTTT,CASSLNTGGLTDTQYF
TRBD1,.,TRBV3-1/TRBV3-2,TRBJ1-5,TGTGCCAGCAGCCATGGACAGGGGGAGGTGTATGGCAATCAGCCCCAGCATTTT,CASSHGQGEVYGNQPQHF
.,few,TRBV5-1,TRBJ1-2,TGCGCCAGCAGCCCCAGTAGAACTAGCTATGGCTACACCTTC,CASSPSRTSYGYTF
.,.,TRBV9,TRBJ1-2,TGTGCCAGCAGGTGGGGCAGGCTTAACTATGGCTACACCTTC,CASRWGRLNYGYTF
.,.,TRBV2,TRBJ2-4,TGTGCCAGCAGTGTCGCAGGGCTTCGGGAAAACATTCAGTACTTC,CASSVAGLRENIQYF
.,.,TRBV29-1,TRBJ1-3,TGCAGCGTGGCCCCTCGCAGTCCCCGCTCTGGAAACACCATATATTTT,CSVAPRSPRSGNTIYF
.,.,TRBV6-5,TRBJ1-2,TGTGCCAGCAGTTACCGTTCCTATGGCTACACCTTC,CASSYRSYGYTF
.,.,TRBV11-2,TRBJ1-2,TGTGCCAGCAGTTTACAGGGATATGGCTACACCTTC,CASSLQGYGYTF
TRBD1,.,TRBV5-1,TRBJ2-1,TGCGCCAGCCCACCGAGCGGACAGGGAAGCTTCAATGAGCAGTTCTTC,CASPPSGQGSFNEQFF
TRBD1,.,TRBV12-5,TRBJ1-2,TGTGCTAGTGGCTCCGGGACAGGGAGCGACTATGGCTACACCTTC,CASGSGTGSDYGYTF
TRBD2,.,TRBV14,TRBJ2-4,TGTGCCAGCAGCCAACGACTAGCGTCCCCCAAAAACATTCAGTACTTC,CASSQRLASPKNIQYF
TRBD1,once,TRBV10-1,TRBJ2-7,TGCGCCAAACGACAGGGGGATGGCGAGCAGTACTTC,CAKRQGDGEQYF
.,.,TRBV12-3/TRBV12-4,TRBJ1-6,TGTGCCAGCAGTTTCGGGGGTAATTCACCCCTCCACTTT,CASSFGGNSPLHF
.,.,TRBV6-5,TRBJ1-5,TGTGCCAGCAGCACTGGGGGCCATCAGCCCCAGCATTTT,CASSTGGHQPQHF
TRBD2,once,TRBV7-2,TRBJ2-5,TGTGCCAGCAACTCCCGGGGCGGGGGGGCTGAGACCCAGTACTTC,CASNSRGGGAETQYF
TRBD1,.,TRBV9,TRBJ2-7,TGTGCCAGCAGTACAGGGGGCACTAATCGGGAGCAGTACTTC,CASSTGGTNREQYF
TRBD1,.,TRBV4-3,TRBJ2-3,TGCGCCAGCAGCCAAGGTGGGACAGGGTTTGGCGATACGCAGTATTTT,CASSQGGTGFGDTQYF
.,.,TRBV5-4,TRBJ2-3,TGTGCCAGCAGCCGGGAGTGGGACGTTAGCACAGATACGCAGTATTTT,CASSREWDVSTDTQYF
TRBD1,.,TRBV11-3,TRBJ2-7,TGTGCCAGCAGCTTAGTAGGGGGCTTCTCCTACGAGCAGTACTTC,CASSLVGGFSYEQYF
.,.,TRBV7-9,TRBJ2-4,TGTGCCAGCAGCCATTCTCTCAGGGTGGCCAAAAACATTCAGTACTTC,CASSHSLRVAKNIQYF
.,.,TRBV5-6,TRBJ1-3,TGTGCCAGCAGCCCCAAGCCGGACAGCCCTGGAAACACCATATATTTT,CASSPKPDSPGNTIYF
.,few,TRBV19,TRBJ1-5,TGTGCCAGTGATCAGGGGTTGGAATCACCCCAGCATTTT,CASDQGLESPQHF
TRBD1,once,TRBV28,TRBJ1-2,TGTGCCAGCAGTCCTGGGACAGGGGGTGGCTACACCTTC,CASSPGTGGGYTF
.,.,TRBV9,TRBJ2-7,TGTGCCAGCAGCGTTGGAGGGTTTGCCTACGAGCAGTACTTC,CASSVGGFAYEQYF
TRBD2,.,TRBV11-3,TRBJ2-1,TGTGCCAGCAGCTTCCAACGATCACTAGCGGGGAGGTACAATGAGCAGTTCTTC,CASSFQRSLAGRYNEQFF
TRBD1,few,TRBV2,TRBJ1-5,TGTGCCAGCACTAACCAGGGGGGAAATCAGCCCCAGCATTTT,CASTNQGGNQPQHF
.,once,TRBV25-1,TRBJ1-4,TGTGCCAGCAGTTGGGGGGGAGATGAAAAACTGTTTTTT,CASSWGGDEKLFF
.,.,TRBV25-1,TRBJ1-5,TGTGCCAGCAGGAGGGGCAATCAGCCCCAGCATTTT,CASRRGNQPQHF
TRBD2,.,TRBV5-4,TRBJ2-1,TGTGCCAGCAGCCCTAGCGGGAGTGGCAATGAGCAGTTCTTC,CASSPSGSGNEQFF